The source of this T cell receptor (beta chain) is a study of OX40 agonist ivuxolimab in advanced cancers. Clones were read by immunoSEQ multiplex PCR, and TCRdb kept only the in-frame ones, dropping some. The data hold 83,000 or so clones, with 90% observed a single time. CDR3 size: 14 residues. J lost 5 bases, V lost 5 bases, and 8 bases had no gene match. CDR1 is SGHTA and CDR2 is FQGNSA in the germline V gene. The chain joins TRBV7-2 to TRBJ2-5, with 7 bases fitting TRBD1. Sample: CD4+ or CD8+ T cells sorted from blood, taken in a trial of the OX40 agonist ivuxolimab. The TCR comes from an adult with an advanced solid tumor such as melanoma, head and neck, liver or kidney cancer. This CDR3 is CASSSTRGRETQYF. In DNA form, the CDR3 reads TGTGCCAGCAGCAGTACTAGGGGGCGGGAGACCCAGTACTTC.